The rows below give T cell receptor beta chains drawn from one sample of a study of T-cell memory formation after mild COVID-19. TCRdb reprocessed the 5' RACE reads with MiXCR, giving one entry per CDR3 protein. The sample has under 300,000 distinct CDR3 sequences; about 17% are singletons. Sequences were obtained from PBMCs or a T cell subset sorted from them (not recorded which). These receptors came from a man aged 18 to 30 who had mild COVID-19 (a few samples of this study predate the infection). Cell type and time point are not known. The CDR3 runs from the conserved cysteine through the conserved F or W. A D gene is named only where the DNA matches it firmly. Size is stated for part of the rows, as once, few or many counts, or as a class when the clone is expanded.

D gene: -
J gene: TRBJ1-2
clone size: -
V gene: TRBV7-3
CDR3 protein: CASYGYTF
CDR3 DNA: TGTGCCAGCTATGGCTACACCTTC

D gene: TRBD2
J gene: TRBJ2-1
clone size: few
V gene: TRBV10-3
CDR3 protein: CASSRSGTSGGNEQFF
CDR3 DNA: TGTGCCTCGAGCCGATCCGGGACTAGCGGGGGGAATGAGCAGTTCTTC

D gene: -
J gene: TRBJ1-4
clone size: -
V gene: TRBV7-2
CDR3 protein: CASSFMTGADEKLFF
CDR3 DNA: TGTGCCAGCAGCTTTATGACCGGGGCAGATGAAAAACTGTTTTTT

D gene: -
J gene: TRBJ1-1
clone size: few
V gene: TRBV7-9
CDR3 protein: CASSSNSGQKAFF
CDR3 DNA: TGTGCCAGCAGCTCAAATAGCGGACAGAAAGCTTTCTTT

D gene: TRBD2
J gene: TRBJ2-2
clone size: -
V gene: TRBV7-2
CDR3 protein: CASSLGLAGGSNTGELFF
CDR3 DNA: TGTGCCAGCAGCCTGGGACTAGCGGGGGGTTCGAACACCGGGGAGCTGTTTTTT

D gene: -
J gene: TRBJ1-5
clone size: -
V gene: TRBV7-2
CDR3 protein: CASGGNNQPQHF
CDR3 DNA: TGTGCCAGCGGCGGAAACAATCAGCCCCAGCATTTT

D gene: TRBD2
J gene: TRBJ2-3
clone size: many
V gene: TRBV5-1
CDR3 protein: CASKGSGGTADTQYF
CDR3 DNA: TGCGCCAGCAAGGGTAGCGGGGGGACCGCAGATACGCAGTATTTT

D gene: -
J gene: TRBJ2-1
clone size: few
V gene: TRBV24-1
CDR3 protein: CATSDPPPNLGGYNEQFF
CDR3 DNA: TGTGCCACCAGTGACCCCCCCCCCAATCTGGGGGGATACAATGAGCAGTTCTTC

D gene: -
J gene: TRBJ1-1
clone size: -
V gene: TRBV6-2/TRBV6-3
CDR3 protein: CAKNPGLGPMNTEAFF
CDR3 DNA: TGTGCCAAAAACCCAGGCCTTGGTCCGATGAACACTGAAGCTTTCTTT

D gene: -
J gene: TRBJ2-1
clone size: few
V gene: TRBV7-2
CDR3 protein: CASSLDVVVEQFF
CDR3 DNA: TGTGCCAGCAGCTTAGACGTGGTAGTTGAGCAGTTCTTC

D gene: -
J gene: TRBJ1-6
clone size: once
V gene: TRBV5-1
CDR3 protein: CASSLTPPDLNSPLHF
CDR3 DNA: TGCGCCAGCAGCCTTACCCCCCCCGACCTCAATTCACCCCTCCACTTT

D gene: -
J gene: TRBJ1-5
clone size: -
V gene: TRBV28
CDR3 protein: CASSLPQVSQPQHF
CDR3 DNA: TGTGCCAGCAGTTTGCCCCAGGTCAGTCAGCCCCAGCATTTT

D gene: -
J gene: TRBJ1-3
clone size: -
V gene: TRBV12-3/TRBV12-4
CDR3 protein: CASSQLQGTIYF
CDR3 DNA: TGTGCCAGCAGCCAGTTACAGGGCACCATATATTTT

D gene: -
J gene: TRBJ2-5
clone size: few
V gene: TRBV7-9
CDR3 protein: CASSLSSGPQETQYF
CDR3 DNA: TGTGCCAGCAGCTTATCCTCGGGACCTCAAGAGACCCAGTACTTC

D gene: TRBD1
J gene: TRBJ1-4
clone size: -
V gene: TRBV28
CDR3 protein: CASSLYDRVRTADEKLFF
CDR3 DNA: TGTGCCAGCAGTTTATACGACAGGGTACGGACGGCGGATGAAAAACTGTTTTTT

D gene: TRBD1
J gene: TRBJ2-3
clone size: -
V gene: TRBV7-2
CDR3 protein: CASRGQVGTDTQYF
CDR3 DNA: TGTGCCAGCAGGGGACAGGTGGGCACAGATACGCAGTATTTT

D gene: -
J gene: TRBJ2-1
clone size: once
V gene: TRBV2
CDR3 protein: CASSGGVYEQFF
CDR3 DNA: TGTGCCAGCAGTGGGGGGGTGTATGAGCAGTTCTTC

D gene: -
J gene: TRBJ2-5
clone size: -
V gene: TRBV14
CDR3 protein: CASSQRRGVRETQYF
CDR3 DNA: TGTGCCAGCAGCCAACGGCGTGGGGTCCGAGAGACCCAGTACTTC

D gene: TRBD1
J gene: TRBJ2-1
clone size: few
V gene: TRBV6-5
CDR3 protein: CASSNNPGTGEQFF
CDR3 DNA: TGTGCCAGCAGTAACAACCCCGGGACAGGGGAGCAGTTCTTC

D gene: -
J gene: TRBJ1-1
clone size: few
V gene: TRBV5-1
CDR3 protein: CASSYVVGVGSTEAFF
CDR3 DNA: TGCGCCAGCAGCTACGTCGTGGGGGTTGGTTCCACTGAAGCTTTCTTT

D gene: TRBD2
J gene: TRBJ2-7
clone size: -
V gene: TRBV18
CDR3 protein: CASSPGRALSEQYF
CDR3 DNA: TGTGCCAGCTCACCGGGGAGGGCCCTTAGCGAGCAGTACTTC

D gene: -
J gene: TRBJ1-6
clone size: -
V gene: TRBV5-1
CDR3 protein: CASSFGGSPLHF
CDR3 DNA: TGCGCCAGCAGCTTTGGGGGTTCACCCCTCCACTTT

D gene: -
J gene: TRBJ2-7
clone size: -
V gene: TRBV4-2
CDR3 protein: CASSLGEAGEQYF
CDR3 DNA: TGTGCCAGCAGCTTAGGGGAGGCGGGCGAGCAGTACTTC

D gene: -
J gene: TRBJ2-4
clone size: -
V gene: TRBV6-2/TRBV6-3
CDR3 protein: CASSQTLAKNIQYF
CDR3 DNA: TGTGCCAGCAGTCAGACACTAGCAAAAAACATTCAGTACTTC

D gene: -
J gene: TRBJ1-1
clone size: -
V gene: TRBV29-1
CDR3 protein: CSVRTLMNTEAFF
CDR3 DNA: TGCAGCGTTCGGACCCTTATGAACACTGAAGCTTTCTTT

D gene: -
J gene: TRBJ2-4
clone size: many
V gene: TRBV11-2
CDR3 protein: CASSSGAKNIQYF
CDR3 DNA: TGTGCCAGCAGCTCGGGGGCCAAAAACATTCAGTACTTC

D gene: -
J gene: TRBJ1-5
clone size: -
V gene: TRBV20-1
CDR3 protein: CSASGGVNQPQHF
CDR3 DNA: TGCAGTGCTAGTGGGGGAGTGAATCAGCCCCAGCATTTT

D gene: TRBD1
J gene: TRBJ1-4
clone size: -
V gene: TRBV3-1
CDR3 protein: CASSQPVTGTENEKLFF
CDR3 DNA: TGTGCCAGCAGCCAGCCAGTTACTGGGACAGAAAATGAAAAACTGTTTTTT

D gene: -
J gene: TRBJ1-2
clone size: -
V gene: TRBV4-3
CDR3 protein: CASSQDYKTDYGYTF
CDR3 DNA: TGCGCCAGCAGCCAAGATTATAAGACTGACTATGGCTACACCTTC

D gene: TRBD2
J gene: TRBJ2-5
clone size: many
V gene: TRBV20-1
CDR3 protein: CSARRRGGETQYF
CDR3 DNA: TGCAGTGCTAGACGGCGGGGGGGAGAGACCCAGTACTTC

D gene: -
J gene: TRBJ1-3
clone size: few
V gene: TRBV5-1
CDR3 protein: CASSLVPQAGNTIYF
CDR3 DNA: TGCGCCAGCAGCTTGGTCCCCCAGGCAGGAAACACCATATATTTT

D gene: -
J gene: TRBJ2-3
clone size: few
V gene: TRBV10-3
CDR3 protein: CAIVDNASGRGNTQYF
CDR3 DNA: TGTGCCATCGTCGACAATGCCAGCGGGCGTGGGAATACGCAGTATTTT

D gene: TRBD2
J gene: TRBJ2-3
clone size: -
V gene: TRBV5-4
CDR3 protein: CASSSVLAGGHTQYF
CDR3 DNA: TGTGCCAGCAGCTCTGTACTAGCGGGGGGTCATACGCAGTATTTT

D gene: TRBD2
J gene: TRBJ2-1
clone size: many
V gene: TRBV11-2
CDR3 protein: CASSLGTSGGAEQFF
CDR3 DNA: TGTGCCAGCAGCTTAGGGACTAGCGGGGGGGCCGAGCAGTTCTTC

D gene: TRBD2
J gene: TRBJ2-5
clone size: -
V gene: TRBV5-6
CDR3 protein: CASSLVRGSTLETQYF
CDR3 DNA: TGTGCCAGCAGCCTGGTGCGGGGGTCTACCCTAGAGACCCAGTACTTC

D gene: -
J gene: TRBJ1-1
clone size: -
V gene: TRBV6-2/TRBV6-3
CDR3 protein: CASSYKGQQNTEAFF
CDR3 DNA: TGTGCCAGCAGTTATAAGGGACAACAGAACACTGAAGCTTTCTTT

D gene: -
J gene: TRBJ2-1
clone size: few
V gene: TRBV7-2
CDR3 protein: CASSLVAVYNEQFF
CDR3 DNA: TGTGCCAGCAGCTTAGTCGCGGTTTACAATGAGCAGTTCTTC

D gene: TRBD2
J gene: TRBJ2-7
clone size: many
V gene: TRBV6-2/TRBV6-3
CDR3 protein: CASSYRAAGGYYEQYF
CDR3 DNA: TGTGCCAGCAGTTACCGTGCAGCGGGGGGCTACTACGAGCAGTACTTC

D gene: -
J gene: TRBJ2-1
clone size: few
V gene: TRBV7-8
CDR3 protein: CASSLARMGYNEQFF
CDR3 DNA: TGTGCCAGCAGCTTAGCGCGGATGGGGTACAATGAGCAGTTCTTC

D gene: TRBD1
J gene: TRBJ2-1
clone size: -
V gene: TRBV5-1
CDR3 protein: CASSLAGQVTYNEQFF
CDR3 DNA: TGCGCCAGCAGCTTGGCCGGACAGGTGACCTACAATGAGCAGTTCTTC

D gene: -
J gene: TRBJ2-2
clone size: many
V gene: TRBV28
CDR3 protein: CASSLGLGNTGELFF
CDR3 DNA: TGTGCCAGCAGTTTAGGTTTGGGGAACACCGGGGAGCTGTTTTTT

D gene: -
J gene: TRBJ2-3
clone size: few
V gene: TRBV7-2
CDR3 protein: CATTNGGRLDTQYF
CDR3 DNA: TGTGCCACCACGAACGGGGGTCGTCTGGATACGCAGTATTTT

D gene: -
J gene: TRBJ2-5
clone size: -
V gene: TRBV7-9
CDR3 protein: CATGTDQETQYF
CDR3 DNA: TGTGCCACAGGGACGGACCAAGAGACCCAGTACTTC

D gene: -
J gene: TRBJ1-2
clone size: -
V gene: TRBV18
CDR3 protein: CASSPNGPTYGYTF
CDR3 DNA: TGTGCCAGCTCACCCAACGGGCCTACCTATGGCTACACCTTC

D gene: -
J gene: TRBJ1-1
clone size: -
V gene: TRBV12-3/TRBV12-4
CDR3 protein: CASSLMGTNTEAFF
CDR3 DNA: TGTGCCAGCAGTTTGATGGGGACTAACACTGAAGCTTTCTTT

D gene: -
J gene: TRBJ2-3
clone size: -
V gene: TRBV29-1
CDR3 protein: CSVEDPAPTDTQYF
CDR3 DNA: TGCAGCGTTGAAGATCCGGCACCCACAGATACGCAGTATTTT

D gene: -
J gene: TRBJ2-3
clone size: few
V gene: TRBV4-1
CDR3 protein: CASSQAQAGVGTSSTDTQYF
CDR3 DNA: TGCGCCAGCAGCCAAGCCCAAGCGGGCGTAGGAACTTCTAGCACAGATACGCAGTATTTT

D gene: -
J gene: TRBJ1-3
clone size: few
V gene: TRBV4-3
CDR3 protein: CASSQEGAPGNTIYF
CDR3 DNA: TGCGCCAGCAGCCAAGAAGGGGCTCCTGGAAACACCATATATTTT

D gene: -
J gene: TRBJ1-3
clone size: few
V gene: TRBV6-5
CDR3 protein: CASSRTAGNTIYF
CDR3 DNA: TGTGCCAGCAGCCGGACAGCTGGAAACACCATATATTTT

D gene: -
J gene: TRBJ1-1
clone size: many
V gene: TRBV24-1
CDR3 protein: CATSQGTEAFF
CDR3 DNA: TGTGCCACCAGTCAGGGGACTGAAGCTTTCTTT

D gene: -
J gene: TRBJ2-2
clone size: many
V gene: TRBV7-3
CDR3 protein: CASSAMGTGELFF
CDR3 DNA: TGTGCCAGCAGCGCCATGGGGACCGGGGAGCTGTTTTTT

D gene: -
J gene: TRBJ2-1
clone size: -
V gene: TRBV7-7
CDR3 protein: CASSLGGRRGYNEQFF
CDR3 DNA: TGTGCTAGCAGCTTAGGGGGACGCAGGGGATACAATGAGCAGTTCTTC

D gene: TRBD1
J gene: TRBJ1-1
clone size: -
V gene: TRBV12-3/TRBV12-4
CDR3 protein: CASSWDRVPRNTEAFF
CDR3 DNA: TGTGCCAGCAGTTGGGACAGGGTTCCCCGGAACACTGAAGCTTTCTTT

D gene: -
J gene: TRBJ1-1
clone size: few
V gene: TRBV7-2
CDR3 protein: CASSRGTFMNTEAFF
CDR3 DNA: TGTGCCAGCAGCAGAGGGACATTTATGAACACTGAAGCTTTCTTT

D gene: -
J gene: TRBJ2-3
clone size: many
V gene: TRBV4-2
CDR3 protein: CASSHPSGRDTQYF
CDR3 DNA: TGTGCCAGCAGCCACCCAAGTGGTCGGGATACGCAGTATTTT

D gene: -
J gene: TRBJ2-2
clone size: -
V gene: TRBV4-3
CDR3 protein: CASSFEKGNTGELFF
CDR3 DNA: TGCGCCAGCAGCTTCGAGAAGGGAAACACCGGGGAGCTGTTTTTT

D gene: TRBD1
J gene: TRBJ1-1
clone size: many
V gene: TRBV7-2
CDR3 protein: CASSTRQGEVEAFF
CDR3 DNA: TGTGCCAGCAGCACCAGACAGGGGGAGGTTGAAGCTTTCTTT

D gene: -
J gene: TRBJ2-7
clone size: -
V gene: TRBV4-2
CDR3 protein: CASSQEGRNGEQYF
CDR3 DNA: TGTGCCAGCAGCCAAGAGGGGCGGAATGGCGAGCAGTACTTC

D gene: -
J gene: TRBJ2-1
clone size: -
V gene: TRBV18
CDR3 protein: CASSPPGRGASYNEQFF
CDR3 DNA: TGTGCCAGCTCACCACCTGGTCGCGGGGCCTCCTACAATGAGCAGTTCTTC

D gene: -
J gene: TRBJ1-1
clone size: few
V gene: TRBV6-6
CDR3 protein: CASSYSGAGNTEAFF
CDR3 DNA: TGTGCCAGCAGTTACTCAGGGGCCGGGAACACTGAAGCTTTCTTT